This T cell receptor (beta chain) was sequenced for a study of shared clonotypes between healthy human individuals. The study drew its donors from healthy HIV-negative adults without recent acute infections or vaccinations. Produced via immunoSEQ multiplex PCR; TCRdb's table is partial and in-frame only. The sample has some 2,100,000 clones; around 95% are singletons. The CDR3 extends over 13 amino acids. Germline CDR1 SGHNT, CDR2 YYREEE (reference sequence). The junction had 3 bases not matched to a gene; V was cut back by 6 bases and J by 2 bases. The chain uses TRBV5-4 and TRBJ2-7, with 9 bases identical to TRBD2. Sequenced input: naive CD4+ T cells sorted from blood. As to subset: CD45RA+ positively selected. The sequence came from a man between 18 and 35 years old in good health. CDR3 sequence: CASMTSGAYEQYF. The CDR3 DNA is TGTGCCAGCATGACTAGCGGAGCCTACGAGCAGTACTTC.